The rows below give T cell receptor beta chains drawn from one sample of a study of identical twins. Each CDR3 protein gets one entry after TCRdb re-called the 5' RACE reads with MiXCR. This repertoire shows roughly 250,000 distinct CDR3 sequences, over 12% found once; its top ten account for 7% to 9.5%. Sequencing was carried out using memory (CD45RO+) T cells sorted from blood. These receptors were obtained from a woman in her late teens or twenties in good health. CDR3s include the opening cysteine and the closing phenylalanine or tryptophan. D genes are given only for firm matches. Only some rows state a clone size, as once, few, many or a class for expanded clones.

clone_size,v_call,cdr3_length,d_call,j_call,cdr3_aa,cdr3_nt
many,TRBV20-1,14,.,TRBJ2-1,CSAREWTVYNEQFF,TGCAGTGCTAGAGAATGGACGGTATACAATGAGCAGTTCTTC
.,TRBV10-3,17,TRBD1,TRBJ2-6,CAIRGDRVEAGANVLTF,TGTGCCATCAGGGGAGACAGGGTAGAAGCTGGGGCCAACGTCCTGACTTTC
.,TRBV7-8,16,TRBD2,TRBJ2-1,CASSHLTSGRSDEQFF,TGTGCCAGCAGCCACCTGACTAGCGGGAGGAGCGATGAGCAGTTCTTC
.,TRBV20-1,11,.,TRBJ2-7,CSARIKNEQYF,TGCAGTGCTAGAATAAAAAACGAGCAGTACTTC
few,TRBV5-1,15,TRBD2,TRBJ2-5,CASSSGSSGAETQYF,TGCGCCAGCAGCTCCGGCTCTAGCGGGGCAGAGACCCAGTACTTC
.,TRBV18,16,TRBD1,TRBJ1-6,CASSELRQGNNSPLHF,TGTGCCAGCTCAGAATTACGACAGGGGAATAATTCACCCCTCCACTTT
few,TRBV18,13,.,TRBJ2-5,CASSAPGEETQYF,TGTGCCAGCTCAGCCCCAGGGGAAGAGACCCAGTACTTC
many,TRBV3-1,19,.,TRBJ2-3,CASSQDVAARGTSTDTQYF,TGTGCCAGCAGCCAAGATGTAGCGGCTAGAGGAACTAGCACAGATACGCAGTATTTT
few,TRBV9,15,.,TRBJ2-1,CASSETPLGNNEQFF,TGTGCCAGCAGCGAAACACCCCTAGGTAACAATGAGCAGTTCTTC
few,TRBV5-1,13,.,TRBJ1-2,CASSETDRKGYTF,TGCGCCAGCAGCGAGACGGACCGTAAGGGCTACACCTTC
.,TRBV11-2,15,TRBD2,TRBJ2-7,CASSLGPSGRDEQYF,TGTGCCAGCAGCTTAGGTCCTAGCGGGAGAGATGAGCAGTACTTC
.,TRBV7-6,15,.,TRBJ1-1,CASSLAPLGDTEAFF,TGTGCCAGCAGCTTAGCGCCCTTAGGGGACACTGAAGCTTTCTTT
many,TRBV6-2/TRBV6-3,15,.,TRBJ2-3,CASSSQTDFTDTQYF,TGTGCCAGCAGCTCCCAGACGGATTTCACAGATACGCAGTATTTT
.,TRBV9,16,.,TRBJ2-3,CASSPDGIGSTDTQYF,TGTGCCAGCAGCCCCGACGGGATAGGTAGCACAGATACGCAGTATTTT
many,TRBV5-1,15,TRBD2,TRBJ2-1,CASSLMPAGENEQFF,TGCGCCAGCAGCTTGATGCCAGCGGGGGAAAATGAGCAGTTCTTC